The source of this T cell receptor (beta chain) is a study of early T cells in non-severe SARS-CoV-2 infection. Each cDNA molecule carried a unique molecular identifier. TCRdb itself ran the 5' RACE reads through MiXCR, one entry per CDR3 protein. This sample has around 45,000 distinct CDR3 sequences; about 4% occur once, and the top ten carry roughly 3%. Only a few counts were recorded for this clonotype. The germline CDR1 and CDR2 sequences are KGHSH and LQKENI. This CDR3 comprises 14 residues. Trimming pared 1 base from V and 1 base from J, leaving 4 bases between. The sequence was obtained from an adult who was a healthcare worker with PCR-confirmed SARS-CoV-2 infection or an uninfected control (not recorded which). The sample was whole blood. V gene TRBV18 combines with J gene TRBJ2-2; D unresolved. CDR3 sequence: CASSPLLNTGELFF. In nucleotides, the CDR3 is TGTGCCAGCTCACCACTACTGAACACCGGGGAGCTGTTTTTT.